These 14 T cell receptor beta chains originate from one sample sequenced in a study of T-cell reconstitution after alpha-beta-depleted transplantation in children. Library preparation (for TCRbeta) was performed with unique molecular identifiers. TCRdb reprocessed the PCR reads via MiXCR and lists one record per CDR3 protein. Of just under 550,000 distinct CDR3 sequences in the sample, 18% were seen once. The specimen was PBMCs from the stem cell graft donor, collected from the stem cell graft. Source of these receptors: a human donor who donated a stem cell graft to a child with acute lymphoblastic leukemia.

The rearrangement uses TRBV9 and TRBJ2-6; D might be TRBD2 (6 bases). This CDR3 is built from 17 residues. V shed 0 bases and J shed 4 bases, with 14 bases lying between them. CDR1 is SGDLS, CDR2 YYNGEE, per germline. The CDR3 bases are TGTGCCAGCAGCGTAGTCGGCAGGGCGGGAGGGGCCAACGTCCTGACTTTC. Amino acid sequence: CASSVVGRAGGANVLTF.

A word on this clonotype: The junction does not match germline at one end; this may be a read error. This chain links TRBV20-1 with TRBJ2-7; TRBD2 matches 16 bases. Germline CDR1 is DFQATT and CDR2 is SNEGSKA (reference sequence). The CDR3 is 17 amino acids. The CDR3 coding sequence is TGCTGTGCGACACTTGACGGGACTAGCGGGAGGGGGTACGAGCAGTACTTC. It specifies CCATLDGTSGRGYEQYF.

The chain couples TRBV3-1 to TRBJ1-1; D gene ambiguous. V gave up 0 bases and J gave up 1 base, with 18 bases separating them. The CDR3 extends over 18 amino acids. Germline CDR1 LGHDT, CDR2 YNNKEL (reference sequence). CDR3 amino acids: CASSQDWSAVGRNTEAFF. CDR3 bases: TGTGCCAGCAGCCAAGATTGGTCTGCAGTAGGGAGGAACACTGAAGCTTTCTTT.

This clonotype has just a few counts. The CDR3: CASSARKPGQGSSSYNSPLHF. CDR3 sequence (DNA): TGTGCCAGCAGCGCCCGGAAACCGGGACAGGGATCGAGCTCCTATAATTCACCCCTCCACTTT. The V call is TRBV9, the J call TRBJ1-6, with 9 bases fitting TRBD1. The V and J ends lost 3 bases and 0 bases, in that order; junction bases with no gene match: 16. From germline, CDR1 is SGDLS and CDR2 YYNGEE. The CDR3 extends over 21 amino acids.

The chain joins TRBV4-1 to TRBJ2-1; TRBD2 matches at 11 bases. Per germline, CDR1 MGHRA and CDR2 YSYEKL. After removal of 4 bases from V and 6 bases from J, the junction contained 11 bases not matched to a gene. This CDR3 contains 17 residues. CDR3: CASSLAGALAGVNEQFF. Here the CDR3 DNA reads TGCGCCAGCAGCCTAGCGGGGGCACTAGCGGGAGTCAATGAGCAGTTCTTC.

This sequence joins TRBV2 and TRBJ1-1, with 8 bases aligning to TRBD1. In germline, CDR1 is SNHLY, CDR2 FYNNEI. The length of the CDR3 is 14 residues. Trimming removed 7 bases from V and 4 bases from J; junction bases left unmatched: 8. The CDR3: CASIPDRGSTEAFF. CDR3 in DNA: TGTGCCAGCATACCCGACAGGGGATCCACTGAAGCTTTCTTT.

The gene calls are TRBV5-1 and TRBJ1-1; TRBD1 might be the D (6 bases). The CDR3 is 15 amino acids. Trimming shortened V by 0 bases and J by 4 bases, and 13 bases separated the two germline ends. Germline CDR1 is SGHRS and CDR2 is YFSETQ. CDR3 protein: CASSLVTGAATEAFF. In nucleotides, the CDR3 is TGCGCCAGCAGCTTGGTTACGGGGGCTGCCACTGAAGCTTTCTTT.

CDR3 in amino acids: CASSPGRTTNYGYTF. In nucleotides, the CDR3 is TGTGCCAGCAGTCCAGGACGGACGACTAACTATGGCTACACCTTC. The rearrangement joins TRBV27 to TRBJ1-2, with no clear D. The CDR3 covers 15 residues. Germline V gene data show CDR1 as MNHEY and CDR2 as SMNVEV (reference sequence). The V end lost 5 bases, the J end lost 0 bases, and 13 bases lay between the germline ends.

This chain uses TRBV5-1 with TRBJ2-7; D is unresolved. The CDR3 extends over 13 amino acids. The V gene's germline CDR1 is SGHRS and CDR2 YFSETQ. V was cut by 3 bases and J by 3 bases, with 10 bases left in between. The CDR3 is CASSSLPDYEQYF. The CDR3 nucleotides are TGCGCCAGCAGCTCCTTGCCGGACTACGAGCAGTACTTC.

This clonotype was picked up many times. V usage is TRBV5-1 and J usage is TRBJ2-5; D unresolved. Between the trimmed V and J ends, which lost 2 bases and 1 base, there was a span of 0 bases. CDR3 length: 11 amino acids. Germline assignment: CDR1 SGHRS and CDR2 YFSETQ. The CDR3 spells CASSFQETQYF. The CDR3 nucleotides read TGCGCCAGCAGCTTCCAAGAGACCCAGTACTTC.

The chain uses TRBV4-1 and TRBJ1-1, with 8 nucleotides matching TRBD1. Trimming removed 5 bases from V and 4 bases from J; junction bases left unmatched: 6. From germline, CDR1 is MGHRA and CDR2 YSYEKL. This CDR3 region has 14 residues. This CDR3 is CASSARTGSTEAFF. CDR3 nucleotides: TGCGCCAGCAGCGCCCGGACAGGGAGCACTGAAGCTTTCTTT.

The gene calls are TRBV5-1 and TRBJ2-1, with D possibly matching TRBD2 (6 bases). Per germline, CDR1 SGHRS and CDR2 YFSETQ. Trimming took 3 bases from V and 0 from J, leaving 13 bases between them. The length of the CDR3 is 16 residues. The CDR3 reads CASSWDGLPSYNEQFF. The CDR3 nucleotides are TGCGCCAGCAGCTGGGACGGACTACCCTCCTACAATGAGCAGTTCTTC.

V usage is TRBV27 and J usage is TRBJ1-2; 10 bases fit TRBD1. Germline V gives CDR1 MNHEY, CDR2 SMNVEV (reference sequence). The CDR3 consists of 16 residues. The trim removed 0 bases at V and 7 bases at J, leaving 8 bases unmatched. CDR3 protein: CASSLSMDRGDGGYTF. The CDR3 region has the DNA TGTGCCAGCAGTTTATCCATGGACAGGGGGGACGGTGGCTACACCTTC.

This clonotype was found a few times. The V gene is TRBV29-1, the J gene TRBJ1-1; D is unresolved. CDR1 is SQVTM, CDR2 ANQGSEA, per germline. The length of the CDR3 is 11 residues. V lost 4 bases and J 5 bases, leaving 8 bases between the germline ends. The DNA of the CDR3 is TGCAGCGTTGTCCGGGGTACTGAAGCTTTCTTT. This codes for CSVVRGTEAFF.